The source of this T cell receptor beta chain is a study of blood T cell repertoires in COVID-19. Study information: COVID-19 samples, acute and convalescent, were from the United States, Italy and Spain. PBMCs, B-cell-depleted T cells, or T cells were the source of the cDNA or gDNA that made up the material.

The germline V gene encodes CDR1 SGHAT and CDR2 FQNNGV. Losses at the gene ends were 6 bases for V and 5 bases for J; bases not matched to a gene: 4. The CDR3 totals 13 residues. Authors' analysis steps: How many nucleated cells were present was estimated from reference gene primer amplification. Measured with immunoSEQ multiplex PCR; TCRdb has only the in-frame clones, and not every one. V and J calls and clone size follow that table, whereas D and trimming were derived from the DNA. The sample includes under 90,000 clones, roughly 87% of them seen just once. The sequence was obtained from a man aged 55 to 70 with acute or convalescent COVID-19. Input material: peripheral blood. The genes are TRBV11-2 and TRBJ1-5; 7 nucleotides align to TRBD1. CDR3 residues: CASSGTDDQPQHF. The CDR3 bases are TGTGCCAGCAGTGGGACAGACGATCAGCCCCAGCATTTT.